The subject of this entry is one T cell receptor beta chain. Its specificity is not known. This record belongs to a study of cytomegalovirus exposure and HLA in healthy donors. Study-level information: Unique TCRs numbering roughly 85 million, obtained from HLA-typed donors, made up an early data release. Regarding the study as a whole: Researchers had no immune exposure information except CMV serostatus available. Sequences of the TCR beta chain were said to predict the HLA-A and HLA-B alleles of most subjects accurately. Later analysis suggested links between common viral pathogens and several top significant clusters.

PCR involved 60 Vbeta and 13 Jbeta primers. Using immunoSEQ multiplex PCR, the repertoire was profiled, and TCRdb retains in-frame clones only, with some absent. Found here are over 95,000 clones, over 60% of them singletons; the top ten hold 9.5% to 12%. CDR1 is SGHRS and CDR2 is YFSETQ in the germline V gene. V was clipped by 9 bases and J by 0 bases, with 18 bases between them. This CDR3 contains 15 residues. The source material was PBMCs. The TCR was taken from a middle-aged man in good health and CMV-seropositive. V is TRBV5-1 and J is TRBJ1-2; D might be TRBD1 (6 bases). The chain's CDR3 is CATTTGDSSNYGYTF. The CDR3, as DNA: TGCGCCACCACGACAGGCGACAGTTCTAACTATGGCTACACCTTC.